What follows describes a single T cell receptor (beta chain). Its cognate antigen is unknown. This entry belongs to a study of Ad26.COV2.S vaccination and SARS-CoV-2 variants. Regarding the study as a whole: People who got the vaccine or the placebo had similar non-spike TCR breadth. The study found higher spike-specific TCR breadth in vaccine than placebo recipients.

The V end lost 5 bases, the J end lost 1 base, and 15 bases lay between the germline ends. Germline loops: CDR1 SGHTA, CDR2 FQGTGA. This CDR3 comprises 16 residues. Generated by immunoSEQ multiplex PCR, the TCRdb table keeps only in-frame clones and is missing some. Here the sample spans roughly 500,000 clones, 89% being singletons. Described treatment: some 19 received Ad26.COV2.S at low or high dose, single or two shots; 5 received placebo; per-sample allocation not given. Sampling was done on day 63 after the first vaccine or placebo injection. V usage is TRBV7-3 and J usage is TRBJ2-1; D unresolved. Sequencing was performed on peripheral blood, taken in a trial of Ad26.COV2.S vaccine versus placebo. The clonotype originates from a person aged 18-60 years who received the Ad26.COV2.S COVID-19 vaccine or a placebo. The CDR3 DNA is TGTGCCAGCAGCCAAAACGCCGGCAGGTCCTACAATGAGCAGTTCTTC. Amino acids: CASSQNAGRSYNEQFF.